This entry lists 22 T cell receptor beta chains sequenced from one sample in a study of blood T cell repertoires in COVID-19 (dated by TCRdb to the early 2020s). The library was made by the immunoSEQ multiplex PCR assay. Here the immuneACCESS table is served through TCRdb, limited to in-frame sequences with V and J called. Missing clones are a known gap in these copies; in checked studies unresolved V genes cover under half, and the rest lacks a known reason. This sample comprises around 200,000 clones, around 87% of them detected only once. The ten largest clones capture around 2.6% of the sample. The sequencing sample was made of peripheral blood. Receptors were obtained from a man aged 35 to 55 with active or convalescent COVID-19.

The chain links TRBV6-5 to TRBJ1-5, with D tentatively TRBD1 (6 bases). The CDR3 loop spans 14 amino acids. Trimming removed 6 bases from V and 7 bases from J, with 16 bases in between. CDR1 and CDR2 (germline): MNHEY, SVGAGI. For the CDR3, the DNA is TGTGCCAGCAGGAGAACAGGGTACGGGCAGCCCCAGCATTTT. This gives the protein CASRRTGYGQPQHF.

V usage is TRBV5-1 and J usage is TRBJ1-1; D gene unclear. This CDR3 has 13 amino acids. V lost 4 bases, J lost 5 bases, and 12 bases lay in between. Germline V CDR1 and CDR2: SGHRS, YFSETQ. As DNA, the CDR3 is TGCGCCAGCAGCCTGCGGAACCCAACTGAAGCTTTCTTT. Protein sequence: CASSLRNPTEAFF.

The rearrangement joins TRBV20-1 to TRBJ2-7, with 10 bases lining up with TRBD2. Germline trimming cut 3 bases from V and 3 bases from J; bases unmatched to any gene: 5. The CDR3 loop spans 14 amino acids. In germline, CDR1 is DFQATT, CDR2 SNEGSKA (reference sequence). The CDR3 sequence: CSASRRLAGYEQYF. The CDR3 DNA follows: TGCAGTGCTAGTAGACGACTAGCGGGCTACGAGCAGTACTTC.

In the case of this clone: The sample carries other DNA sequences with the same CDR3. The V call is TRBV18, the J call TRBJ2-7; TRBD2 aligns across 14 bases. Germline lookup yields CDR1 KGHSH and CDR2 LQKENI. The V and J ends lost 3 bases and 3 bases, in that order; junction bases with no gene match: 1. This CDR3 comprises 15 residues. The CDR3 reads CASSPGLAGVYEQYF. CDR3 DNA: TGTGCCAGCTCACCGGGACTAGCGGGGGTCTACGAGCAGTACTTC.

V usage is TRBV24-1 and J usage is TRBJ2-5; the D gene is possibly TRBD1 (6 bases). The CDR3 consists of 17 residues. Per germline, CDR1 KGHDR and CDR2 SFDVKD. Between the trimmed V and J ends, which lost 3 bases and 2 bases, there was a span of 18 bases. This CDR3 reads CATSDTGLEAAQETQYF. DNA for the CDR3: TGTGCCACCAGTGATACAGGGTTGGAGGCCGCTCAAGAGACCCAGTACTTC.

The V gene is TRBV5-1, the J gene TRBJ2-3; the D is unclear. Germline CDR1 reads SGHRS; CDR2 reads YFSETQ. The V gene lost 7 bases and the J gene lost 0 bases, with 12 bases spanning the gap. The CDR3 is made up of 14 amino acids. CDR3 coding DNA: TGCGCCAGCGCTCGGATGACTAGCACAGATACGCAGTATTTT. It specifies CASARMTSTDTQYF.

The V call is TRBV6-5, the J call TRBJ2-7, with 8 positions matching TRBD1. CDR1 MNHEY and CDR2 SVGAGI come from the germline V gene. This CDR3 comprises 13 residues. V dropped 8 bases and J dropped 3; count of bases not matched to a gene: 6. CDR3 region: CASQTGTGYEQYF. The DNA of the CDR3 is TGTGCCAGCCAGACAGGGACAGGCTACGAGCAGTACTTC.

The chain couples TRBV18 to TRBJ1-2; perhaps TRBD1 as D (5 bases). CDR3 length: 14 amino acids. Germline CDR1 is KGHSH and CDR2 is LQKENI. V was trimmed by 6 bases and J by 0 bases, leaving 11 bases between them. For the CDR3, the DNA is TGTGCCAGCTCGCGTGACAGAGCTAACTATGGCTACACCTTC. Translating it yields CASSRDRANYGYTF.

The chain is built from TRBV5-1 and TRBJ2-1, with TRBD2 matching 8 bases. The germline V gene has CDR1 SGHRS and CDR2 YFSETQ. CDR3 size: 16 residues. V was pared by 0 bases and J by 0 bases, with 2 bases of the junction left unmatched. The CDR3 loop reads CASSLAGGASYNEQFF. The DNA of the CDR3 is TGCGCCAGCAGCTTGGCCGGGGGGGCCTCCTACAATGAGCAGTTCTTC.

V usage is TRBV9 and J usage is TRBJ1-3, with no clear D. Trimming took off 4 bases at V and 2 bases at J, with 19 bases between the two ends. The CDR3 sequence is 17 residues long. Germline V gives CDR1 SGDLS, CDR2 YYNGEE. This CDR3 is CASSSPRVNVAGNTIYF. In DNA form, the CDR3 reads TGTGCCAGCAGCTCACCGAGGGTTAATGTAGCTGGAAACACCATATATTTT.

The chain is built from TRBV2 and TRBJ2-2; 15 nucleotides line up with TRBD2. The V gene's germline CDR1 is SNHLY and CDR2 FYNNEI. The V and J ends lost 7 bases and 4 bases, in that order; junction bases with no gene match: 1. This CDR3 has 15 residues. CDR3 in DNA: TGTGCCAGCAAGGGACTAGCGGGGGGCACCGGGGAGCTGTTTTTT. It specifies CASKGLAGGTGELFF.

The CDR3 DNA reads TGTGCCAGCAGTTACGGGGTGACAGAGAGGAACACTGAAGCTTTCTTT. Translation: CASSYGVTERNTEAFF. The chain joins TRBV6-5 to TRBJ1-1, with D maybe TRBD1 (5 bases). The V gene lost 2 bases and the J gene lost 1 base, with 14 bases spanning the gap. CDR3 size: 16 residues. Looked up from germline, CDR1 is MNHEY and CDR2 is SVGAGI.

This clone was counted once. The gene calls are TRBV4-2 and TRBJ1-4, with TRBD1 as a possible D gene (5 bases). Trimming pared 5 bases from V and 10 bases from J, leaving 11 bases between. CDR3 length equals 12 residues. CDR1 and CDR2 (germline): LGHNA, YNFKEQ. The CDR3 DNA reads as TGTGCCAGCAGCTACCCGGGGGGAAAACTGTTTTTT. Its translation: CASSYPGGKLFF.

The CDR3 region has the DNA TGTGCCAGCAGCTTACATCCCGCGGGGAATAGCAATCAGCCCCAGCATTTT. Translating gives CASSLHPAGNSNQPQHF. This rearrangement joins TRBV11-2 to TRBJ1-5; no firm D call. Between the trimmed V and J ends, which lost 2 bases and 0 bases, there was a span of 14 bases. Looked up from germline, CDR1 is SGHAT and CDR2 is FQNNGV. The CDR3 covers 17 residues.

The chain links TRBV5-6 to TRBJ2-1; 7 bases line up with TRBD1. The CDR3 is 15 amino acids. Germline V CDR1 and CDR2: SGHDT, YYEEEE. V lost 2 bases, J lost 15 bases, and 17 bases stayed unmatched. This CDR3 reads CASSFGYDAPGGMFF. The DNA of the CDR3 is TGTGCCAGCAGCTTCGGGTATGACGCCCCAGGGGGAATGTTCTTC.

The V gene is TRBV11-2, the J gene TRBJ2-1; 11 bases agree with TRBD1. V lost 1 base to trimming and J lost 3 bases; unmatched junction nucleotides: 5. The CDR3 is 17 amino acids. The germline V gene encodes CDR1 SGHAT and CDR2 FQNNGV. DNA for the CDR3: TGTGCCAGCAGCTTAGGTGGACAGGGGGCTTACTACAATGAGCAGTTCTTC. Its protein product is CASSLGGQGAYYNEQFF. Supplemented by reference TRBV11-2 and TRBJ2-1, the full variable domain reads EAGVAQSPRYKIIEKRQSVAFWCNPISGHATLYWYQQILGQGPKLLIQFQNNGVVDDSQLPKDRFSAERLKGVDSTLKIQPAKLEDSAVYLCASSLGGQGAYYNEQFFGPGTRLTVL.

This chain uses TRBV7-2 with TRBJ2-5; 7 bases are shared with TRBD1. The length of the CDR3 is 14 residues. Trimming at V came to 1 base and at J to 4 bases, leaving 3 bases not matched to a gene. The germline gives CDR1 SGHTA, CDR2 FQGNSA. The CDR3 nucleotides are TGTGCCAGCAGCTTAGTGGCAGGGGGAGAGACCCAGTACTTC. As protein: CASSLVAGGETQYF.

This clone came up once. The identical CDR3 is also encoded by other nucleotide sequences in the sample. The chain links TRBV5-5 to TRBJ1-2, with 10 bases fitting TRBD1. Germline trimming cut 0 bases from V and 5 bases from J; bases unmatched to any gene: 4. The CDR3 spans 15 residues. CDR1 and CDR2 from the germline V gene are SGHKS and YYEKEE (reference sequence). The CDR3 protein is CASSLAGQGNYGYTF. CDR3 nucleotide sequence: TGTGCCAGCAGCTTGGCGGGACAGGGGAATTATGGCTACACCTTC.

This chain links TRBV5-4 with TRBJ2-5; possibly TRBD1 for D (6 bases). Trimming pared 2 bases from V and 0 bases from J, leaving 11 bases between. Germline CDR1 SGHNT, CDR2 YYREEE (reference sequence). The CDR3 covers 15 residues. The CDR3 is CASSFRQAYQETQYF. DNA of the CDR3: TGTGCCAGCAGCTTTAGACAGGCATACCAAGAGACCCAGTACTTC.

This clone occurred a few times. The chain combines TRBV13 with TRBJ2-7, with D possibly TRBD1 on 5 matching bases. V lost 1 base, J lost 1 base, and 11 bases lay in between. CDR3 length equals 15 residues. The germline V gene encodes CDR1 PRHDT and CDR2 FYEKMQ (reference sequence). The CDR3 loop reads CASSLEGAPSYEQYF. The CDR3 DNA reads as TGTGCCAGCAGCTTAGAAGGGGCTCCATCCTACGAGCAGTACTTC. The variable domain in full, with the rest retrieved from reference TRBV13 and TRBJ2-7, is AAGVIQSPRHLIKEKRETATLKCYPIPRHDTVYWYQQGPGQDPQFLISFYEKMQSDKGSIPDRFSAQQFSDYHSELNMSSLELGDSALYFCASSLEGAPSYEQYFGPGTRLTVT.

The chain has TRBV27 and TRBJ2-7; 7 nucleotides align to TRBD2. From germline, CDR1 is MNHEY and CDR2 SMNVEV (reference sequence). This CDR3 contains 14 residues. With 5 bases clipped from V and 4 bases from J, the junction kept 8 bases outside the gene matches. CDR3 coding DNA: TGTGCCAGCAGTGGGGGGGACCGACCATACGAGCAGTACTTC. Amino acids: CASSGGDRPYEQYF.

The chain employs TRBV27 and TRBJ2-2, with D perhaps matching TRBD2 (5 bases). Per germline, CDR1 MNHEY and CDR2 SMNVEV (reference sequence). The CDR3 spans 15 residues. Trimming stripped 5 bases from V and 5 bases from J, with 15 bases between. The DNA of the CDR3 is TGTGCCAGCAGTACAGAGGGTTTGGGTACCGGGGAGCTGTTTTTT. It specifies CASSTEGLGTGELFF.